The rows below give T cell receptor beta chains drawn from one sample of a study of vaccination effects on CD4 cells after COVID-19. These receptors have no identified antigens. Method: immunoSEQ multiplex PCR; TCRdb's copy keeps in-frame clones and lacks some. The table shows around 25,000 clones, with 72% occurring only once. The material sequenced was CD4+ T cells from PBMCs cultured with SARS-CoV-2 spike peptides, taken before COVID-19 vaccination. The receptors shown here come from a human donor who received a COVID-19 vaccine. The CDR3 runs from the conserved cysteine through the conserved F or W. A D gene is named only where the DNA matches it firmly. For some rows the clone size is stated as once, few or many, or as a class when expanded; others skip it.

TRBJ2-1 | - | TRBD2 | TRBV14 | CASSQAVTLREGQQFF | TGTGCCAGCAGTCAAGCTGTGACTCTGCGGGAGGGCCAGCAGTTCTTC
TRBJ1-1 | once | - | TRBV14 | CASSLEYGGTEAFF | TGTGCCAGCAGCCTAGAGTACGGGGGGACTGAAGCTTTCTTT
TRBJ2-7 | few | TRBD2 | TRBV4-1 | CASSQRTSGTTTGYEQYF | TGCGCCAGCAGCCAACGGACTAGCGGAACAACCACCGGGTACGAGCAGTACTTC
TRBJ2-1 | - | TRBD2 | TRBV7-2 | CASTLTSGRGNEQFF | TGTGCCAGCACTCTGACTAGCGGGAGGGGGAATGAGCAGTTCTTC
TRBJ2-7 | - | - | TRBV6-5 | CASAIGQGFSYEQYF | TGTGCCAGTGCTATCGGGCAGGGGTTCTCCTACGAGCAGTACTTC
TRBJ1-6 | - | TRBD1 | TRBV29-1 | CSVSPGTENSPLHF | TGCAGCGTCTCCCCCGGGACAGAGAATTCACCCCTCCACTTT
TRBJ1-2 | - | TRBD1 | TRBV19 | CASRAGTGPRRGYTF | TGTGCCAGTAGAGCTGGGACAGGGCCCCGTCGGGGCTACACCTTC
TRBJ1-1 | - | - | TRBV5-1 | CASSSGQANTEAFF | TGCGCCAGCAGCTCGGGGCAGGCGAACACTGAAGCTTTCTTT
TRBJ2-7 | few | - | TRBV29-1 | CSVDGKGGGQQYF | TGCAGCGTCGACGGTAAAGGTGGAGGTCAGCAGTACTTC
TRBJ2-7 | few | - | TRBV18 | CASSPGRVIYEQYF | TGTGCCAGCTCACCAGGGCGGGTAATCTACGAGCAGTACTTC
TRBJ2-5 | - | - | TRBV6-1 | CASSERPQGQETQYF | TGTGCCAGCAGTGAGAGACCACAGGGACAAGAGACCCAGTACTTC
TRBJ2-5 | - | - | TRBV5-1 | CASSSGSEETQYF | TGCGCCAGCAGTTCAGGATCCGAAGAGACCCAGTACTTC
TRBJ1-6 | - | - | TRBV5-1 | CASSLEGNNSPLHF | TGCGCCAGCAGCTTGGAAGGGAATAATTCACCCCTCCACTTT
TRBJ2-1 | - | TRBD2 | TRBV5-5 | CASSASGGIYNEQFF | TGTGCCAGCAGCGCTAGCGGGGGGATTTACAATGAGCAGTTCTTC
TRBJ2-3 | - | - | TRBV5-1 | CASLDRDSTDTQYF | TGCGCCAGCCTAGACCGGGACAGCACAGATACGCAGTATTTT
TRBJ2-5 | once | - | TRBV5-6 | CASSSTLLGQETQYF | TGTGCCAGCAGCTCTACCCTGTTGGGACAAGAGACCCAGTACTTC
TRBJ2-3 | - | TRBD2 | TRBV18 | CASSGTSADTQYF | TGTGCCAGCTCTGGGACTAGCGCAGATACGCAGTATTTT
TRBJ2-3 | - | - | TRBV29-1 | CSVDRGYTDTQYF | TGCAGCGTTGATCGGGGATACACAGATACGCAGTATTTT
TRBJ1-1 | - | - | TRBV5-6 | CASSLELGGRMNTEAFF | TGTGCCAGCAGCTTGGAGTTGGGGGGCCGGATGAACACTGAAGCTTTCTTT
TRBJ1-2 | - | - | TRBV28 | CASSLPEIYGYTF | TGTGCCAGCAGTTTACCAGAAATCTATGGCTACACCTTC
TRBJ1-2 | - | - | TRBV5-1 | CASSLLAGAYGYTF | TGCGCCAGCAGCTTGCTTGCAGGGGCCTATGGCTACACCTTC
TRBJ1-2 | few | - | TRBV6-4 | CASSQEIVAGANGYTF | TGTGCCAGCAGTCAAGAAATTGTGGCAGGGGCTAATGGCTACACCTTC
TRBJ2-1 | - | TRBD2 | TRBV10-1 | CASSVQAGAGNEQFF | TGCGCCAGCAGTGTTCAAGCGGGAGCCGGCAATGAGCAGTTCTTC
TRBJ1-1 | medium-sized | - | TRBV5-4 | CASSLQGRAAFF | TGTGCCAGCAGCTTACAGGGAAGGGCAGCTTTCTTT
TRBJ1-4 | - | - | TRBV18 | CASSPNPGRDEKLFF | TGTGCCAGCTCACCAAATCCGGGACGCGATGAAAAACTGTTTTTT
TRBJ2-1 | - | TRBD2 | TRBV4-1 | CASSQSSGRTIYNEQFF | TGCGCCAGCAGCCAATCTAGCGGGAGGACCATATACAATGAGCAGTTCTTC
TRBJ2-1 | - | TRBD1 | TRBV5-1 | CASSLEGGLYSYNEQFF | TGCGCCAGCAGCTTGGAAGGGGGCCTATACTCCTACAATGAGCAGTTCTTC
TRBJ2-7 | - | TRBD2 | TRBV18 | CASSPRQGTSGNYEQYF | TGTGCCAGCTCACCCCGGCAGGGAACTAGCGGGAACTACGAGCAGTACTTC
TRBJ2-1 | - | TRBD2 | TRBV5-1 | CASSSKPGLAADEQFF | TGCGCCAGCAGCTCAAAACCGGGACTAGCTGCCGATGAGCAGTTCTTC
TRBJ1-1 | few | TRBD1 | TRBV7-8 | CASSLAGTGNTEAFF | TGTGCCAGCAGCTTAGCCGGGACAGGGAACACTGAAGCTTTCTTT
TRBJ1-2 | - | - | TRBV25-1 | CASSESGYGYTF | TGTGCCAGCAGTGAATCCGGCTATGGCTACACCTTC
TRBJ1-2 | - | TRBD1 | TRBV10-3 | CAIRDREGYGYTF | TGTGCCATCAGGGACAGGGAGGGCTATGGCTACACCTTC